The 9 T cell receptor beta chains given below trace back to one sample, sequenced in a study of T-cell reconstitution after alpha-beta-depleted transplantation in children. This sample's TCRbeta library carried unique molecular identifier barcodes. TCRdb itself ran the PCR reads through MiXCR, one entry per CDR3 protein. The table has 500,000 to 650,000 distinct CDR3 sequences, over 10% seen once. The starting material was PBMCs, mostly from graft donor cells, obtained 180 days after TCRalphabeta/CD19-depleted stem cell transplant. The receptors originated from a female patient aged 2 to 10 who had a stem cell transplant for aplastic anemia, so the T cells may come from the graft donor.

The chain joins TRBV4-2 to TRBJ2-2; D uncertain. The germline CDR1 and CDR2 sequences are LGHNA and YNFKEQ. The CDR3 spans 15 residues. Trimming cost V 0 bases and J 6 bases, with 11 bases left between them. In DNA, the CDR3 is TGTGCCAGCAGCCAAGATTTCGGCAGACCCGGGGAGCTGTTTTTT. Translation: CASSQDFGRPGELFF.

V is TRBV3-1 and J is TRBJ1-2; D gene uncertain. The V end lost 7 bases, the J end lost 2 bases, and 14 bases lay between the germline ends. The CDR3 length is 14 residues. Germline assignment: CDR1 LGHDT and CDR2 YNNKEL (reference sequence). CDR3 nucleotides: TGTGCCAGCACCTCCGGGCTAGGCAACTATGGCTACACCTTC. Translation: CASTSGLGNYGYTF.

This clonotype was observed a handful of times. The V and J genes are TRBV7-2 and TRBJ2-7, with no clear D. The CDR3 spans 13 residues. V was trimmed by 2 bases and J by 2 bases, leaving 7 bases between them. Looked up from germline, CDR1 is SGHTA and CDR2 is FQGNSA. The CDR3, as DNA: TGTGCCAGCAGCTTAAGTTACCCCTACGAGCAGTACTTC. Amino acids: CASSLSYPYEQYF.

Concerning this clonotype itself: Its ends do not fully match the called genes, so a read error is possible. The J gene is TRBJ2-1, the V gene TRBV5-8, with D perhaps TRBD1 (7 bases). The CDR3 is 15 residues long. The V gene's germline CDR1 is SGHTS and CDR2 YDEGEE. The CDR3 is CASSPNLHTRGELIF. CDR3 DNA: TGTGCCAGCAGCCCGAACCTCCATACCAGGGGGGAGTTGATCTTC.

This clonotype was counted a few times. V is TRBV12-3 or TRBV12-4 and J is TRBJ1-5, with D unresolved. Trimming removed 3 bases at V and 7 bases at J, with 16 bases between. CDR3 length: 15 residues. CDR3 in amino acids: CASSFEEEEAQPQHF. The DNA of the CDR3 is TGTGCCAGCAGTTTCGAAGAGGAAGAAGCCCAGCCCCAGCATTTT.

The V gene is TRBV7-2, the J gene TRBJ2-1; D is undetermined. The CDR3 has 13 amino acids. CDR1 is SGHTA and CDR2 is FQGNSA in the germline V gene. V lost 1 base to trimming and J lost 6 bases, with 7 bases between them. The CDR3 loop reads CASSLGWSNEQFF. In nucleotides, the CDR3 is TGTGCCAGCAGCTTAGGCTGGTCCAATGAGCAGTTCTTC. The entire variable domain, with the rest obtained from reference TRBV7-2 and TRBJ2-1, is as follows: GAGVSQSPSNKVTEKGKDVELRCDPISGHTALYWYRQSLGQGLEFLIYFQGNSAPDKSGLPSDRFSAERTGGSVSTLTIQRTQQEDSAVYLCASSLGWSNEQFFGPGTRLTVL.

There are a few counts of this clonotype. The chain carries TRBV19 and TRBJ2-7; 7 nucleotides agree with TRBD2. Trimming removed 3 bases from V and 3 bases from J; junction bases left unmatched: 5. CDR1 and CDR2 (germline): LNHDA, SQIVND (reference sequence). The CDR3 loop spans 14 amino acids. The CDR3 reads CASSMGGSLYEQYF. The CDR3 DNA is TGTGCCAGTAGTATGGGAGGGTCTCTCTACGAGCAGTACTTC.

The table lists this clonotype with a few counts. The chain combines TRBV24-1 with TRBJ2-5; TRBD1 is a possible D gene (6 bases). The CDR3 is made up of 14 amino acids. CDR1 KGHDR and CDR2 SFDVKD come from the germline V gene. V was pared by 7 bases and J by 2 bases, with 13 bases between. CDR3 loop: CATSDRTLQETQYF. CDR3 coding DNA: TGTGCCACCAGCGACAGGACACTTCAAGAGACCCAGTACTTC.

The rearrangement uses TRBV20-1 and TRBJ2-1, with D unresolved. The CDR3 spans 11 residues. Trimming cost V 3 bases and J 9 bases, with 9 bases left between them. In germline, CDR1 is DFQATT, CDR2 SNEGSKA (reference sequence). The CDR3 reads CSARDGIEQFF. CDR3 DNA: TGCAGTGCTAGGGACGGTATTGAGCAGTTCTTC.